This TCR beta chain was recovered during a study of molecular identifiers for immune sequencing clone quantification. Background on the study: With replicates, the RNA of roughly 20,000 or 100,000 naive CD8 cells was split five ways and four were sequenced.

TCRdb fed the PCR reads into MiXCR, producing one record per CDR3 protein. Of about 500,000 distinct CDR3 sequences listed, over 20% are singletons. J was trimmed by 6 bases and V by 0 bases; bases with no gene match: 4. The CDR3 has 15 residues. The germline V gene has CDR1 MNHEY and CDR2 SVGEGT. This clonotype was seen many times. This TCR was sampled from a human donor in good health. Some libraries in this study had Jurkat cell RNA spiked in. This sequence joins TRBV6-2 or TRBV6-3 and TRBJ2-5, with 10 bases matching TRBD2. The sequenced sample was naive CD8+ T cells from blood, with Jurkat cell RNA spiked in. The subset was: FACS-sorted CD8+CD4-CCR7+CD45RA+ naive T cells. This chain's CDR3 is CASSYSSGGAKTQYF. CDR3 coding DNA: TGTGCCAGCAGTTACTCGAGCGGGGGGGCGAAGACCCAGTACTTC.